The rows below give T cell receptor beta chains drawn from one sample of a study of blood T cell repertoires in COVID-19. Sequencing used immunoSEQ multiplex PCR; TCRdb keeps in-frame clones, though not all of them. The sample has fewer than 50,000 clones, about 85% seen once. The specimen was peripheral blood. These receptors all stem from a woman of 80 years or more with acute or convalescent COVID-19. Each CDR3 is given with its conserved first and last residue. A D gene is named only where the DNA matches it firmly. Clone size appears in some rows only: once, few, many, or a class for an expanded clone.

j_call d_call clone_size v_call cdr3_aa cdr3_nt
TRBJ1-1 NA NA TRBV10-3 CAISESIVSEAFF TGTGCCATCAGTGAGTCGATAGTATCCGAAGCTTTCTTT
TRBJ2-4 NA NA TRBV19 CASSPTVAKNIQYF TGTGCCAGTAGTCCCACAGTAGCCAAAAACATTCAGTACTTC
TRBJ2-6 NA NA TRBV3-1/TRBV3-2 CASSQDEGTGANVLTF TGTGCCAGCAGCCAAGATGAGGGAACCGGGGCCAACGTCCTGACTTTC
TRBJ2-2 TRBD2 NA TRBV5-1 CASRSEAGPGTGELFF TGCGCCAGCAGATCAGAAGCGGGACCAGGAACCGGGGAGCTGTTTTTT
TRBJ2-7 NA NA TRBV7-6 CASSLGATGTPYEQYF TGTGCCAGCAGCTTAGGGGCCACCGGGACACCCTACGAGCAGTACTTC
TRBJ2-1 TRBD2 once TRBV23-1 CASSQGSGFLDRAGDEQFF TGCGCCAGCAGTCAAGGTTCTGGATTTCTGGACAGAGCGGGGGATGAGCAGTTCTTC
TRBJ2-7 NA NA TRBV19 CASSARDTYEQYF TGTGCCAGTAGTGCCCGGGACACCTACGAGCAGTACTTC
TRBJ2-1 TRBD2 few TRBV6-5 CASIPFLAGYNEQFF TGTGCCAGCATTCCTTTCCTAGCGGGCTACAATGAGCAGTTCTTC
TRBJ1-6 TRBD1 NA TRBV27 CASRADRHSPLHF TGTGCCAGCAGGGCGGACAGGCATTCACCCCTCCACTTT
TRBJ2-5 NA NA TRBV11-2 CATTGLGGETQYF TGTGCTACTACGGGTCTCGGAGGGGAGACCCAGTACTTC
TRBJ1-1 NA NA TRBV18 CASSPRRGNTEAFF TGTGCCAGCTCACCAAGGCGGGGGAACACTGAAGCTTTCTTT
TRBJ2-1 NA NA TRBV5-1 CASSETLSSYNEQFF TGCGCCAGCAGCGAAACCTTGAGCTCCTACAATGAGCAGTTCTTC
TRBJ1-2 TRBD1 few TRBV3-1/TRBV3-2 CASSQEFRVGGVNYGYTF TGTGCCAGCAGCCAAGAGTTCAGGGTAGGGGGCGTAAACTATGGCTACACCTTC
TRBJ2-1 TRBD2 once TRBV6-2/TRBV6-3 CASSKRTSGYNEQFF TGTGCCAGCAGTAAACGAACTAGCGGTTACAATGAGCAGTTCTTC
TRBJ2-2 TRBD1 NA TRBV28 CASRIPRGRNTGELFF TGTGCCAGCAGAATACCTAGGGGGCGGAACACCGGGGAGCTGTTTTTT
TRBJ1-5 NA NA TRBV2 CASSSQGFSNQPQHF TGTGCCAGCAGTTCACAGGGATTTTCGAATCAGCCCCAGCATTTT
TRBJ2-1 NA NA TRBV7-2 CASSRVSRSYNEQFF TGTGCCAGCAGCCGTGTGAGCCGCTCCTACAATGAGCAGTTCTTC
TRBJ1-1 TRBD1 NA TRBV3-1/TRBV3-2 CASSQGLTGRGTEAFF TGTGCCAGCAGCCAAGGACTGACAGGGCGGGGCACTGAAGCTTTCTTT
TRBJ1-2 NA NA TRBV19 CASSMEWKGGGHTF TGTGCCAGTAGTATGGAATGGAAGGGAGGTGGCCACACCTTC
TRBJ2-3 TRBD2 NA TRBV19 CASSSRWDPSGRAGDTQYF TGTGCCAGTAGTAGTCGATGGGATCCTAGCGGGAGGGCAGGGGATACGCAGTATTTT
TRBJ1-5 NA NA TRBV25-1 CASSASGGNQPQHF TGTGCCAGCAGTGCCTCCGGGGGCAATCAGCCCCAGCATTTT
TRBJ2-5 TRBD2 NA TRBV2 CASSEGLAGGQETQYF TGTGCCAGCAGTGAAGGACTAGCGGGGGGCCAAGAGACCCAGTACTTC
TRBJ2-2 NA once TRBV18 CASSPKDGETGELFF TGTGCCAGCTCGCCAAAGGACGGGGAGACCGGGGAGCTGTTTTTT
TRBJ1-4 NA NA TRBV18 CASSNGQLNEKLFF TGTGCCAGCTCTAATGGGCAGCTAAATGAAAAACTGTTTTTT
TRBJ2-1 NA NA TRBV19 CASTTGGARGEQFF TGTGCCAGTACGACAGGTGGGGCCCGGGGTGAGCAGTTCTTC
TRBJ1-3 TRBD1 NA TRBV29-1 CSVAFGTGSGNTIYF TGCAGCGTTGCTTTCGGGACAGGCTCTGGAAACACCATATATTTT
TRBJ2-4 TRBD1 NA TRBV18 CASSPGGQGNGNIQYF TGTGCCAGCTCACCAGGGGGACAGGGGAATGGAAACATTCAGTACTTC
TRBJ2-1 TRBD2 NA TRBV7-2 CASSLGTSLGEQFF TGTGCCAGCAGCTTAGGGACTAGTCTTGGTGAGCAGTTCTTC
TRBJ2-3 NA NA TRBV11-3 CASISVPGPSTDTQYF TGTGCCAGCATCTCCGTCCCAGGTCCTAGCACAGATACGCAGTATTTT
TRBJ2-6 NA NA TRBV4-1 CASSQENRGGSGANVLTF TGCGCCAGCAGCCAAGAAAACAGGGGAGGATCTGGGGCCAACGTCCTGACTTTC
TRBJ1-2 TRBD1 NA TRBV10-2 CASRPGQGIGYTF TGCGCCAGCAGACCGGGACAGGGAATAGGCTACACCTTC
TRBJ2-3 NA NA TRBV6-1 CASSEGGGTDTQYF TGTGCCAGCAGTGAAGGGGGGGGCACAGATACGCAGTATTTT
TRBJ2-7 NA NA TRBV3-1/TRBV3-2 CASSQVSTIGSYEQYF TGTGCCAGCAGCCAAGTTTCGACAATCGGCTCCTACGAGCAGTACTTC
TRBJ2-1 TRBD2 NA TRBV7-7 CASSLDLTSGRREQFF TGTGCCAGCAGCTTAGACCTGACTAGCGGGAGGCGTGAGCAGTTCTTC
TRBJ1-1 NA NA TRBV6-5 CASFHGGRNTEAFF TGTGCCAGCTTCCACGGAGGGAGGAACACTGAAGCTTTCTTT
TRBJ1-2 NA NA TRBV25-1 CASSEGRGGYTF TGTGCCAGCAGTGAGGGGAGAGGTGGCTACACCTTC
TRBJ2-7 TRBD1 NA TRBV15 CATSKGDRWNEQYF TGTGCCACCAGCAAAGGGGACAGGTGGAACGAGCAGTACTTC
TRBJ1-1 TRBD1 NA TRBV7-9 CASSPDRAEAFF TGTGCCAGCAGTCCGGACAGGGCTGAAGCTTTCTTT
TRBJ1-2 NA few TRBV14 CASSSLDSAGYTF TGTGCCAGCAGCTCTTTGGACAGTGCCGGCTACACCTTC
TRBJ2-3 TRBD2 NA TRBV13 CASSSTSGRADTQYF TGTGCCAGCAGCTCGACTAGCGGGCGGGCAGATACGCAGTATTTT
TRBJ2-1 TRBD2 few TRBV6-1 CASSGLAGLESVKQFF TGTGCCAGCAGTGGACTAGCGGGATTAGAAAGTGTAAAGCAGTTCTTC
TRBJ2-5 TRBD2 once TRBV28 CASSVLLAGQETQYF TGTGCCAGCAGTGTACTACTAGCGGGGCAAGAGACCCAGTACTTC
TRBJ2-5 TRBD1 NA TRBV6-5 CASPPRQGARETQYF TGTGCCAGCCCTCCAAGACAGGGGGCTAGGGAGACCCAGTACTTC
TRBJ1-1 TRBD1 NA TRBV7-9 CASSGRQGRAEAFF TGTGCCAGCAGCGGACGACAGGGGCGGGCTGAAGCTTTCTTT
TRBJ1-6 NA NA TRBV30 CAWSPPRVRRRSPLHF TGTGCCTGGAGTCCTCCACGGGTGCGGAGGAGGTCACCCCTCCACTTT
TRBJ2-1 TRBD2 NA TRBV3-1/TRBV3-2 CASSQSPGTSVNNEQFF TGTGCCAGCAGCCAATCCCCCGGGACTAGCGTAAACAATGAGCAGTTCTTC
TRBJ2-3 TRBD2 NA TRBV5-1 CASSLVGAGVNTDTQYF TGCGCCAGCAGCTTGGTCGGGGCGGGAGTCAACACAGATACGCAGTATTTT
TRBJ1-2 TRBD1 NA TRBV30 CAWMTGTGGNGYTF TGTGCCTGGATGACCGGGACAGGGGGCAACGGCTACACCTTC